Listed below are T cell receptor beta chains from one sample, sequenced in a study of post-analysis software for immune sequencing data. Each CDR3 protein gets one entry after TCRdb re-called the PCR reads with MiXCR. The repertoire includes hundreds of thousands of distinct CDR3 sequences, roughly 46% of them detected once, and 1.5% to 2% sits in the top ten. Sequencing was carried out using blood. These receptors were obtained from a girl aged 5 to 17 with multiple sclerosis. CDR3s leave out the opening cysteine and the closing phenylalanine or tryptophan.

>TRBV6-5
ASRGLAGADTQY
>TRBV5-1
ASSSSLRLAHNEQF
>TRBV12-3/TRBV12-4
ASSTGGLPYGQY
>TRBV15
ATNAIQGAPGANVLT
>TRBV20-1
SARADSPSYEQF
>TRBV6-6
AALRRGARGQETQY
>TRBV2
ALRDSLYGYT
>TRBV7-9
ASSLGTSGHTDTQY
>TRBV7-2
ASSLEFPREQY
>TRBV24-1
ATSRGGDQETQY
>TRBV20-1
SASDPGDEQF
>TRBV9
ASRIGTENTEAF
>TRBV12-3/TRBV12-4
ASSSTGTGATGELF
>TRBV12-3/TRBV12-4
ASSHTFRGLAGGPKLAQY
>TRBV5-6
TSSLGTYEQY
>TRBV4-2
ASSQDPRQNTEAF
>TRBV5-1
ASSLPPGVGNIQY
>TRBV29-1
SGQRMNTEAF
>TRBV29-1
SVRGGEKNIQY
>TRBV3-1
ASSQVSFNYGYT
>TRBV4-1
ASSQGTGQETQY
>TRBV6-2/TRBV6-3
ASSFIPGQRTYEQY
>TRBV6-2/TRBV6-3
ASSPGWTGGFNNEQF
>TRBV10-3
AISESTEPQH
>TRBV20-1
SARDTLGANTEAF
>TRBV5-1
ATKQGMRGKEQY
>TRBV12-3/TRBV12-4
ASSLAGAQGYT
>TRBV5-1
ASRGQGGLQTQY
>TRBV27
ASSLNRDRGAGYT
>TRBV12-3/TRBV12-4
TSSLKSPGIRGYT
>TRBV12-3/TRBV12-4
ASRKRTSMNTEAF
>TRBV10-3
AIKGSGGSNEQF
>TRBV12-3/TRBV12-4
ASSFRNNYEQY
>TRBV5-1
ASSLGSRAQLY
>TRBV12-3/TRBV12-4
ASSFPTSGKLTDTQY
>TRBV5-1
ASSVDRELYEAF
>TRBV30
AWSVQGGNQPQH
>TRBV12-3/TRBV12-4
ASSSASGTGTNEQF
>TRBV7-9
VSSLGATYEQY
>TRBV4-1
ASSLGLSEKLF
>TRBV7-2
ASSRTRDHNTDTQY
>TRBV20-1
SASRTGEGSGANVLT
>TRBV20-1
SAGGRGRTGELF
>TRBV12-5
ASGDRVPYNEQF
>TRBV7-8
ASSSLLAGDADTQY
>TRBV12-3/TRBV12-4
ASSGQGKETQY
>TRBV7-2
ATGGSRLSTDTQY
>TRBV6-2/TRBV6-3
ASSYRYEQY
>TRBV20-1
SARDRNTGELF
>TRBV7-8
ASVGGREQY
>TRBV6-5
ASSTGGQTYEQY
>TRBV12-5
ASGLSQYGYT
>TRBV9
ASSATTGTGRKGEQF
>TRBV2
ASSEIGDRAYEQY
>TRBV12-3/TRBV12-4
ASSDGRFVQETQY
>TRBV11-3
ASSSFERVQETQY
>TRBV2
ASTPYGYEQY